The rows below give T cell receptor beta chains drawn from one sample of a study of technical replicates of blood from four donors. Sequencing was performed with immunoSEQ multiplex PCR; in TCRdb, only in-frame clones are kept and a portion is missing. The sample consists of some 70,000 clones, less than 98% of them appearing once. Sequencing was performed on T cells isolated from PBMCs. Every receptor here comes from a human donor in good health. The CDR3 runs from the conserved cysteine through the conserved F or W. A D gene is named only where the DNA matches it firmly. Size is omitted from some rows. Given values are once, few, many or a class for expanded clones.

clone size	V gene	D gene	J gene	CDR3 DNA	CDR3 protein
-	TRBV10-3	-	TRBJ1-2	TGTGCCATCAGTGTTGACTTGAAGGGGGATGGCTACACCTTC	CAISVDLKGDGYTF
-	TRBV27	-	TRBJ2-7	TGTGCCAGCAGTTCCAGCTCCTACGAGCAGTACTTC	CASSSSSYEQYF
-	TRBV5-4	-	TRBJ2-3	TGTGCCAGCAGCCGCCCGGGAGGACAGGGAATCACAGATACGCAGTATTTT	CASSRPGGQGITDTQYF
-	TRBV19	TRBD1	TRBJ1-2	TGTGCCGCACAGGGGAGTGGCTACACCTTC	CAAQGSGYTF
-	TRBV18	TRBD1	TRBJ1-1	TGTGCCAGCTCACCCCGGGACAGATTAAACACTGAAGCTTTCTTT	CASSPRDRLNTEAFF
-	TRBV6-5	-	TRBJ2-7	TGTGCCAGCAGTTACTCGGCTGAGCAGTACTTC	CASSYSAEQYF
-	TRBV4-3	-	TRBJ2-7	TGCGCCAGCAGCCAAGTAATTACAGGCTCCTACGAGCAGTACTTC	CASSQVITGSYEQYF
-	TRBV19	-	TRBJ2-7	TGTGCCAGTAGTCTGGAGGGCGAGCAGTACTTC	CASSLEGEQYF
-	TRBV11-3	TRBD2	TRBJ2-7	TGTGCCAGCAGCTTATGGATAGCGGGACGATACGAGCAGTACTTC	CASSLWIAGRYEQYF
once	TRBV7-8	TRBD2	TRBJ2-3	TGTGCCAGCAGCTTCGGGTTAGCGGGAGGAGATACGCAGTATTTT	CASSFGLAGGDTQYF
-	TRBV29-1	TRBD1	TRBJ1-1	TGCAGCGTTGCTAAGGGGGCAGGCACTGAAGCTTTCTTT	CSVAKGAGTEAFF
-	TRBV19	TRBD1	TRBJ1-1	TGTGCCGTAAAGAGACAGGGGTACACTGAAGCTTTCTTT	CAVKRQGYTEAFF
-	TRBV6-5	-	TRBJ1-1	TGTGCCAGCAGTTCGTACAGATACCGGAACACTGAAGCTTTCTTT	CASSSYRYRNTEAFF
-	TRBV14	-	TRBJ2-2	TGTGCCAGCAGCCTGTTAATCACCGGGGAGCTGTTTTTT	CASSLLITGELFF
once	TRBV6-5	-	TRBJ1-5	TGTGCCACCCAGATTTCCAACAATCAGCCCCAGCATTTT	CATQISNNQPQHF
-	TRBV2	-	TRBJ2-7	TGTGCCAGCTTCGAGGATCCTTTCCGGGACGAGCAGTACTTC	CASFEDPFRDEQYF
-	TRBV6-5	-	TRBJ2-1	TGTGCCAGCAGTCTAATAAAACTAGGAGGCGGTGAGCAGTTCTTC	CASSLIKLGGGEQFF
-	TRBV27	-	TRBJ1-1	TGTGCCAGCAGTCTGCGGGGTATTCCCACTGAAGCTTTCTTT	CASSLRGIPTEAFF
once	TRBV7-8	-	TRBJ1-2	TGTGCCAGCAGCTCCCGGGACGGGGGGCCTGGCTACACCTTC	CASSSRDGGPGYTF
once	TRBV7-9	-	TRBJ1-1	TGTGCCAGCAGCTTACAGAACACTGAAGCTTTCTTT	CASSLQNTEAFF